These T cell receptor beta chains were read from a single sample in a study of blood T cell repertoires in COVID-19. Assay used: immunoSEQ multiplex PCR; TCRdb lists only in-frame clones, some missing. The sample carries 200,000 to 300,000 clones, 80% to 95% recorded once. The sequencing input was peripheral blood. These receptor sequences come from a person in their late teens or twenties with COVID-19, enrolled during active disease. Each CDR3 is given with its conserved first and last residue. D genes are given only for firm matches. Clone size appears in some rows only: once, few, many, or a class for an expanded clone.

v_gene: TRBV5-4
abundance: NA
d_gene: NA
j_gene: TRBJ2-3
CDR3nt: TGTGCCAGCAGCTTTGAACTAGATACGCAGTATTTT
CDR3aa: CASSFELDTQYF

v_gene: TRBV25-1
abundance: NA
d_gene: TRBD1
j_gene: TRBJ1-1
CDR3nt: TGTGCCAGCACTCCCCGGACAGGCAATTCGATGAACACTGAAGCTTTCTTT
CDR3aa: CASTPRTGNSMNTEAFF

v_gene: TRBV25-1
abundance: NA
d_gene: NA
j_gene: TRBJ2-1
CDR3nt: TGTGCCAGCAGTCTGTGGCCTAATGAGCAGTTCTTC
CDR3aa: CASSLWPNEQFF

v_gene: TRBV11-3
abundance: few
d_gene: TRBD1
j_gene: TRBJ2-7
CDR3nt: TGTGCCAGCAGCTTCAACTTGGACAGGGGCAACTACGAGCAGTACTTC
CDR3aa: CASSFNLDRGNYEQYF

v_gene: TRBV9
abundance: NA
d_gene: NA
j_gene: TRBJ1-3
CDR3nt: TGTGCCAGCAGCGTAGACAGCTACTCTGGAAACACCATATATTTT
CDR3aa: CASSVDSYSGNTIYF

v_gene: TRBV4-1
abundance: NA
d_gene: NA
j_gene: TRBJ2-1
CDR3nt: TGCGCCAGCAGCCTCGGTCTGGGCGAGCAGTTCTTC
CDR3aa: CASSLGLGEQFF

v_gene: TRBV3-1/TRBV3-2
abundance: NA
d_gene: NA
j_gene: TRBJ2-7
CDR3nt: TGTGCCAGCAGCCAGAGCGAGCAGTACTTC
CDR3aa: CASSQSEQYF

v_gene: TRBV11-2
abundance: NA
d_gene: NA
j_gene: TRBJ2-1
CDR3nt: TGTGCCAGCAGCTTCTACCGAAGCGGCAATGAGCAGTTCTTC
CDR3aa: CASSFYRSGNEQFF

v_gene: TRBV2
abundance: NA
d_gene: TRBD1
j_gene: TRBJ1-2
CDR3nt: TGTGCCAGCAGTGCCGGACAGGGAAGAGGCTACACCTTC
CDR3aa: CASSAGQGRGYTF

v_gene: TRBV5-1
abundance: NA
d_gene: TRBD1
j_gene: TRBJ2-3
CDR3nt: TGCGCCACCAGGACAGGGGGACTTTCTAGCACAGATACGCAGTATTTT
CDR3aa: CATRTGGLSSTDTQYF

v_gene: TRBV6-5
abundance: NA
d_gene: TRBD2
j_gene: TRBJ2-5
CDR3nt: TGTGCCAGCAGTTACTCTCTAGCGGGATTCGGAGAGACCCAGTACTTC
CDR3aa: CASSYSLAGFGETQYF

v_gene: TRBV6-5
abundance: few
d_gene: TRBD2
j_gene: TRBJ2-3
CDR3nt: TGTGCCAGCAGTTACTTGAGCGGGAGAGGCGCAGATACGCAGTATTTT
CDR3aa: CASSYLSGRGADTQYF

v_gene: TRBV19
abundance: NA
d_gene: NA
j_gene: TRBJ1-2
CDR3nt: TGTGCCAGTAGCGGTGGGGGGTACTATGGCTACACCTTC
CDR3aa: CASSGGGYYGYTF

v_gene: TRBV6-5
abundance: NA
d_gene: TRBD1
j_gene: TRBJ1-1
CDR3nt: TGTGCCAGCAGCTGGACAGGCGGGAACACTGAAGCTTTCTTT
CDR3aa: CASSWTGGNTEAFF

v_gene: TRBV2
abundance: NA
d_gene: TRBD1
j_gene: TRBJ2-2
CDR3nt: TGTGCCAGCAAGGAGGGGACAGGGGCCTACACCGGGGAGCTGTTTTTT
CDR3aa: CASKEGTGAYTGELFF

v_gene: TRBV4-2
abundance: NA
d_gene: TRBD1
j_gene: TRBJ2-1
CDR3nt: TGTGCCAGCAGCCAAGATGAAGGACAGGGTATCTACAATGAGCAGTTCTTC
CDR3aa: CASSQDEGQGIYNEQFF

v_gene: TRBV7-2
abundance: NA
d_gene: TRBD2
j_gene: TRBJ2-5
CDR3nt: TGTGCCAGCAGCTTAGCTGCCCGGATTGGCGGGAGGGCCTCAGAGACCCAGTACTTC
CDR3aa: CASSLAARIGGRASETQYF

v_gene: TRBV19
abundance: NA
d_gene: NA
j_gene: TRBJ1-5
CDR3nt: TGTGCCAGTACTAAAGGGCCGGGAAATCAGCCCCAGCATTTT
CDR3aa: CASTKGPGNQPQHF

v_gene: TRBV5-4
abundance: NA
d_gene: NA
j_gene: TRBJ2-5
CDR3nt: TGTGCCAGCAGCTTGGGGACATTCCAAGAGACCCAGTACTTC
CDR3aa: CASSLGTFQETQYF

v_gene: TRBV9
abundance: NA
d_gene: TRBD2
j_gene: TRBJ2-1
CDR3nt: TGTGCCAGCAGCGTCTCCGGGACTAGCGGGTTCAATGAGCAGTTCTTC
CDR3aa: CASSVSGTSGFNEQFF

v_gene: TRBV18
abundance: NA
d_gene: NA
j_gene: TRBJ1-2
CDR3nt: TGTGCCAGCTCACCCGGTGGGGGCCTGGGCTACACCTTC
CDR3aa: CASSPGGGLGYTF

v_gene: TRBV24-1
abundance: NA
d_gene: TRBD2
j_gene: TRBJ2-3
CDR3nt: TGTGCCACCAGTGACCTTAGCGGGAGAGATACGCAGTATTTT
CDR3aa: CATSDLSGRDTQYF

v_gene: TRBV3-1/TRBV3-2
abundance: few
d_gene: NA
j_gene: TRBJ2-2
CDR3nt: TGTGCCAGCAGCCAAGATCAAGGCGGACTTACCGGGGAGCTGTTTTTT
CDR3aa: CASSQDQGGLTGELFF

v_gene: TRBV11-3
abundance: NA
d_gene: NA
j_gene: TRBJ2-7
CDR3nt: TGTGCCAGCAGCCCCAACCTCTACGGCGAGCAGTACTTC
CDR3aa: CASSPNLYGEQYF

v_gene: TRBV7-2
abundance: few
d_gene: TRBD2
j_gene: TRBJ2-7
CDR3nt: TGTGCCAGCAGCGCCGTTCGGTTAGCGGGAGGCTACGAGCAGTACTTC
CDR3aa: CASSAVRLAGGYEQYF

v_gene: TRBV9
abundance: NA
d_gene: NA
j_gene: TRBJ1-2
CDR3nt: TGTGCCAGCAGGGACAGAACTAACTATGGCTACACCTTC
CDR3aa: CASRDRTNYGYTF

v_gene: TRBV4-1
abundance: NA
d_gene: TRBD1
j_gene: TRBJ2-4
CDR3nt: TGCGCCAGCAGCCTCTCAGGGGGCGGTTTTCGGTACTTC
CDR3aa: CASSLSGGGFRYF

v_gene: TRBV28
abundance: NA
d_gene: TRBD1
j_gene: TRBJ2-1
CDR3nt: TGTGCCAGCAGTTCCCTCGAGTGGGGACAGGGTTACAATGAGCAGTTCTTC
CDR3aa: CASSSLEWGQGYNEQFF

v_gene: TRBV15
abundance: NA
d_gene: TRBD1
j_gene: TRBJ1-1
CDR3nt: TGTGCCACCAGCAGGGACAGGGCTTCCACTGAAGCTTTCTTT
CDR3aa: CATSRDRASTEAFF

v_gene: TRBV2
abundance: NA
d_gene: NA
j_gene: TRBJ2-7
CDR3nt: TGTGCCAGCAGTATAGCGGTCTTGGGGGGCGAGCAGTACTTC
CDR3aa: CASSIAVLGGEQYF

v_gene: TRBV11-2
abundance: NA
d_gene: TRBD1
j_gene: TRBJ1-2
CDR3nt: TGTGCCAGCAGCTTAGCCCCCAGGGGGCGCAGTTCTGGCTACACCTTC
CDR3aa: CASSLAPRGRSSGYTF

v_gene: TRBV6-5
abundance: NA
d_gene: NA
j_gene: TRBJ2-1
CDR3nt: TGTGCCAGCAGCCGCTCGGGGGGCGCCGGCAATGAGCAGTTCTTC
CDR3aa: CASSRSGGAGNEQFF

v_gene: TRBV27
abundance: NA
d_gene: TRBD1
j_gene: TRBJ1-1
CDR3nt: TGTGCCAGCAGTTTAGCTTTTACAGGGGGATATACTGAAGCTTTCTTT
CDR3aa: CASSLAFTGGYTEAFF

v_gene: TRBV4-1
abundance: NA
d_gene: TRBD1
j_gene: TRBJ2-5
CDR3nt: TGCGCCAGCAGCCAAGGGCAGGGGGAAGAGACCCAGTACTTC
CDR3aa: CASSQGQGEETQYF

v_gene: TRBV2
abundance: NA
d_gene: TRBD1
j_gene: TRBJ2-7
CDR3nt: TGTGCCATAGAACCGGGACAGGGAGCAAGCGACGAGCAGTACTTC
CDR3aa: CAIEPGQGASDEQYF

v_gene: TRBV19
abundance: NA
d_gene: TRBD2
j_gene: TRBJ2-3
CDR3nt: TGTGCCAGTAGTGGACTAGCGGGAGCAGATACGCAGTATTTT
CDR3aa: CASSGLAGADTQYF

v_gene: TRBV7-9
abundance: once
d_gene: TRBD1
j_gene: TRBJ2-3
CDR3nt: TGTGCCAGCAGCATCACCGGGACAGGCACAGATACGCAGTATTTT
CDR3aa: CASSITGTGTDTQYF

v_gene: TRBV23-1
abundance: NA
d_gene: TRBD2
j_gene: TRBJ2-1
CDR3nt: TGCGCCAGCAGTCAATGTGGGCTAGCGGGAGATAAATACAATGAGCAGTTCTTC
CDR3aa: CASSQCGLAGDKYNEQFF

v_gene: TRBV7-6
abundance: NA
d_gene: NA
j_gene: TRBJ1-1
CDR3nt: TGTGCCAGCAGCACTAGGACGGCCTCGAACACTGAAGCTTTCTTT
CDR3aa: CASSTRTASNTEAFF

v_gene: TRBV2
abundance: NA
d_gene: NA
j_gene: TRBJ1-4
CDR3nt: TGTGCCAGCCGCGGTGAAAAACTGTTTTTT
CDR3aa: CASRGEKLFF

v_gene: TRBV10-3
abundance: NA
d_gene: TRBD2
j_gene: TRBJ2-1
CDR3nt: TGTGCCATCAGTGACGGGGGGATCAAGTTCTTC
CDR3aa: CAISDGGIKFF

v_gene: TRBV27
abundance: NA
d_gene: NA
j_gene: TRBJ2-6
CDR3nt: TGTGCCAGCAGTGTGGGACATTCTTTCTCCAGCTCTGGGGCCAACGTCCTGACTTTC
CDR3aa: CASSVGHSFSSSGANVLTF